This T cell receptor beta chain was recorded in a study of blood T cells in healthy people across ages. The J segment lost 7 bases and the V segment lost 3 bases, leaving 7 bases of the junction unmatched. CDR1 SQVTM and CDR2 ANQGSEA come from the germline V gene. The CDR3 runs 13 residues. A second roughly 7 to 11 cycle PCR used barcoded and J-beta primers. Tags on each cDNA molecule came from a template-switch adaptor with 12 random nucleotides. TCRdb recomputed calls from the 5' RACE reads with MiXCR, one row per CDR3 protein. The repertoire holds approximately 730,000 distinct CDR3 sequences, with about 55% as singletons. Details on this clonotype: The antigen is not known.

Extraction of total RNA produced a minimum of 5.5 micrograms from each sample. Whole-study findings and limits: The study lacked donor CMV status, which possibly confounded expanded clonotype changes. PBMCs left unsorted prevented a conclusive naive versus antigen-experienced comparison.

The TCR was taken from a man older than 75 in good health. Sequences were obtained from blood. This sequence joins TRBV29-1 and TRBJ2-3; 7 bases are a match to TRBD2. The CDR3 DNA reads TGCAGCGTTGAGTGGGAGGGCCGGAATACGCAGTATTTT. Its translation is CSVEWEGRNTQYF.